This entry lists 2 T cell receptor beta chains sequenced from one sample in a study of blood T cell repertoires in COVID-19. Assay used: immunoSEQ multiplex PCR; TCRdb lists only in-frame clones, some missing. Counted here are a few hundred thousand clones, more than 75% occurring once; the ten biggest clones make up over 1.5%. The sequencing sample was made of peripheral blood. These receptors originate from a man between 40 and 49 years old with active or convalescent COVID-19.

V usage is TRBV19 and J usage is TRBJ1-5, with a tentative D call TRBD1 (5 bases). The germline V gene has CDR1 LNHDA and CDR2 SQIVND (reference sequence). V shed 7 bases and J shed 6 bases, with 19 bases lying between them. The CDR3 contains 15 residues. CDR3 in amino acids: CASIGSLLGGQPQHF. In nucleotides, the CDR3 is TGTGCCAGTATTGGCAGTCTGCTCGGGGGTCAGCCCCAGCATTTT.

The gene calls are TRBV2 and TRBJ2-2; D perhaps matches TRBD1 (5 bases). Germline assignment: CDR1 SNHLY and CDR2 FYNNEI. V lost 4 bases and J 2 bases, leaving 14 bases between the germline ends. This CDR3 is 16 amino acids long. Written as DNA, the CDR3 is TGTGCCAGCAGTGTCGGAAGGACACTTAACACCGGGGAGCTGTTTTTT. It specifies CASSVGRTLNTGELFF.